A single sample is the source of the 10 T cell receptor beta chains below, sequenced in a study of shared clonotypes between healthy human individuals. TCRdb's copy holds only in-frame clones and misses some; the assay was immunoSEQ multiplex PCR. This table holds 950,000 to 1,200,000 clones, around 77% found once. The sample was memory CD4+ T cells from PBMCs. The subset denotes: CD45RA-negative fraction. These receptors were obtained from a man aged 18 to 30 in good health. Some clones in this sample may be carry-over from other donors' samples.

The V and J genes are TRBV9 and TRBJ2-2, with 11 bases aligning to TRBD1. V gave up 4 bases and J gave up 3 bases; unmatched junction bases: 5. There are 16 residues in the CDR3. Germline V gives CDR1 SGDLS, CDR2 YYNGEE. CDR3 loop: CASSLLGQGDTGELFF. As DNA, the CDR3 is TGTGCCAGCAGCCTGTTGGGACAGGGGGACACCGGGGAGCTGTTTTTT. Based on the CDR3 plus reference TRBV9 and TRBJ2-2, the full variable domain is DSGVTQTPKHLITATGQRVTLRCSPRSGDLSVYWYQQSLDQGLQFLIQYYNGEERAKGNILERFSAQQFPDLHSELNLSSLELGDSALYFCASSLLGQGDTGELFFGEGSRLTVL.

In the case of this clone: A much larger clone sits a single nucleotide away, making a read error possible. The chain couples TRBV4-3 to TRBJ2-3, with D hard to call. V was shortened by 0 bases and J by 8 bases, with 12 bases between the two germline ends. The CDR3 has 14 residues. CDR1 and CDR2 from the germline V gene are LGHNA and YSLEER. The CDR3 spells CASSQDNSRATQYF. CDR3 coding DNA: TGCGCCAGCAGCCAAGATAACAGCCGGGCTACGCAGTATTTT.

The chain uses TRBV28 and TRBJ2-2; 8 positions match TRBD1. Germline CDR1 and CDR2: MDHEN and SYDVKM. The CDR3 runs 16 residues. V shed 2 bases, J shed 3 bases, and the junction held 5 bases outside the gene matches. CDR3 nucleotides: TGTGCCAGCAGTTTACACAGGGGGGAGGACACCGGGGAGCTGTTTTTT. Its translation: CASSLHRGEDTGELFF.

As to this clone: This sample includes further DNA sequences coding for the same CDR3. CDR3 residues: CASIGSNQPQHF. CDR3 in DNA: TGTGCCAGCATTGGTAGCAATCAGCCCCAGCATTTT. V gene TRBV28 combines with J gene TRBJ1-5; no clear D gene. Trimming stripped 7 bases from V and 0 bases from J, with 4 bases between. The germline CDR1 and CDR2 sequences are MDHEN and SYDVKM. This CDR3 is 12 amino acids long.

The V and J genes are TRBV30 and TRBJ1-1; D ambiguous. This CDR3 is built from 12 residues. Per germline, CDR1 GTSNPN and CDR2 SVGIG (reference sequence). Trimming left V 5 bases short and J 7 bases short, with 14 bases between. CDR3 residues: CAWEPGIYEAFF. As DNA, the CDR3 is TGTGCCTGGGAACCCGGGATATATGAAGCTTTCTTT.

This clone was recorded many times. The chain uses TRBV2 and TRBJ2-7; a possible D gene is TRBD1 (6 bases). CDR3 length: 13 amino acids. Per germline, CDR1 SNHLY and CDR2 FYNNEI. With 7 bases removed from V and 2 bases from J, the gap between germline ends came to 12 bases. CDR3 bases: TGTGCCAGCACTGGGACATATGCCTACGAGCAGTACTTC. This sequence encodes CASTGTYAYEQYF.

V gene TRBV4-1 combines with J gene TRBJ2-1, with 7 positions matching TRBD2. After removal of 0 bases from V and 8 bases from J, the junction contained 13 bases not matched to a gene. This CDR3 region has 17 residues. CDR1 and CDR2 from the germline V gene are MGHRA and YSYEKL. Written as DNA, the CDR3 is TGCGCCAGCAGCCAAGAAGCCATACTAGCGATTGGGGATGAGCAGTTCTTC. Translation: CASSQEAILAIGDEQFF.

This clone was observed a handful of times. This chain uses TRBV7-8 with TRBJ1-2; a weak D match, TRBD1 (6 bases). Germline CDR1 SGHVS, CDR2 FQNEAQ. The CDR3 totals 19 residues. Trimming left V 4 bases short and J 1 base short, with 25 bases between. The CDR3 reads CASSSRGFLNGTFNYGYTF. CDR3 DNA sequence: TGTGCCAGCAGCTCCCGAGGGTTTCTGAACGGGACATTTAACTATGGCTACACCTTC.

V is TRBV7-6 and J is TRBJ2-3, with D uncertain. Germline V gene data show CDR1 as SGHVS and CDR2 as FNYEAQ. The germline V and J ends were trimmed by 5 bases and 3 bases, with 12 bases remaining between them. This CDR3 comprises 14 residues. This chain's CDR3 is CASSPDPRTDTQYF. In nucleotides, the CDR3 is TGTGCCAGCAGCCCCGACCCAAGGACAGATACGCAGTATTTT.

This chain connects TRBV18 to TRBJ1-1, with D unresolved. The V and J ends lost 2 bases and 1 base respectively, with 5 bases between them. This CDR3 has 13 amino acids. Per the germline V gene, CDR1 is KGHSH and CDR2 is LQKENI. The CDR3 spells CASSPWENTEAFF. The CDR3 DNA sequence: TGTGCCAGCTCACCATGGGAGAACACTGAAGCTTTCTTT.